Listed below are T cell receptor beta chains from one sample, sequenced in a study of response to subunit inactivated influenza vaccine. MiXCR was run by TCRdb on the RT-PCR reads, yielding one entry per CDR3 protein. The sample has 700,000 to 900,000 distinct CDR3 sequences; around 20% are singletons. Here the sequenced sample was PBMCs from blood, taken 5 days after vaccination. All receptors derive from a man over 45 who received an inactivated influenza vaccine. The CDR3 runs from the conserved cysteine through the conserved F or W. A D gene is named only where the DNA matches it firmly. Clone size appears in some rows only: once, few, many, or a class for an expanded clone.

>TRBV3-1|TRBJ1-2|-|-
CASSQGTSSYTF
TGTGCCAGCAGCCAGGGGACTTCCAGCTACACCTTC
>TRBV29-1|TRBJ2-3|TRBD2|few
CSVSGASTDTQYF
TGCAGCGTTAGCGGGGCTAGCACAGATACGCAGTATTTT
>TRBV29-1|TRBJ2-1|-|few
CSVEGPSDSYNEQFF
TGCAGCGTTGAAGGTCCGAGCGACTCCTACAATGAGCAGTTCTTC
>TRBV20-1|TRBJ2-2|-|once
CSAYRAGRRTGELFF
TGCAGTGCATACCGGGCGGGGAGGAGGACCGGGGAGCTGTTTTTT
>TRBV5-1|TRBJ2-5|-|few
CASSLDILETQYF
TGCGCCAGCAGCTTGGACATCTTAGAGACCCAGTACTTC
>TRBV5-6|TRBJ1-4|-|-
CASSLSRGPVEKLFF
TGTGCCAGCAGCTTGTCCCGGGGGCCGGTGGAAAAACTGTTTTTT
>TRBV13|TRBJ2-1|TRBD2|few
CASSAGTSVQSYNEQFF
TGTGCCAGCAGCGCCGGGACTAGCGTACAATCCTACAATGAGCAGTTCTTC
>TRBV20-1|TRBJ2-3|TRBD2|-
CSARSLAGNTDTQYF
TGCAGTGCTAGAAGTCTAGCGGGGAACACAGATACGCAGTATTTT
>TRBV7-9|TRBJ1-2|-|once
CASSSFRSSRGSYGYTF
TGTGCCAGCAGCTCCTTTAGAAGCAGTCGAGGCTCTTATGGCTACACCTTC
>TRBV7-9|TRBJ2-1|-|few
CASIPPRSDYNEQFF
TGTGCCAGCATCCCTCCCCGGTCCGATTACAATGAGCAGTTCTTC
>TRBV5-1|TRBJ2-1|TRBD2|-
CASSSSGGGPIEQFF
TGCGCCAGCAGCAGTAGCGGGGGCGGGCCAATTGAGCAGTTCTTC
>TRBV7-9|TRBJ1-5|TRBD1|-
CASSSYAGQVDQPQHF
TGTGCCAGCAGCTCCTACGCGGGACAGGTGGATCAGCCCCAGCATTTT
>TRBV10-3|TRBJ1-3|-|-
CAISESPADSGNTIYF
TGTGCCATCAGTGAGTCGCCTGCCGACTCTGGAAACACCATATATTTT
>TRBV20-1|TRBJ2-5|-|-
CSALPQGRETQYF
TGCAGTGCTCTGCCACAGGGCAGGGAGACCCAGTACTTC
>TRBV29-1|TRBJ2-7|TRBD2|many
CSVSLAGYEQYF
TGCAGCGTTTCTCTAGCGGGATACGAGCAGTACTTC
>TRBV5-1|TRBJ2-4|-|few
CASSPGQLLAKNIQYF
TGCGCCAGCAGCCCTGGACAGCTGCTAGCCAAAAACATTCAGTACTTC
>TRBV12-3/TRBV12-4|TRBJ2-3|-|many
CASSLQGAARTDTQYF
TGTGCCAGCAGTTTACAGGGCGCAGCTCGCACAGATACGCAGTATTTT
>TRBV20-1|TRBJ1-5|-|-
CSARRRLVNQPQHF
TGCAGTGCTAGAAGACGACTAGTCAATCAGCCCCAGCATTTT
>TRBV5-1|TRBJ2-3|-|many
CASSPGPSTDTQYF
TGCGCCAGCAGCCCGGGTCCAAGCACAGATACGCAGTATTTT
>TRBV13|TRBJ2-1|TRBD2|-
CASSQPGLADNEQFF
TGTGCCAGCAGCCAGCCGGGACTAGCGGACAATGAGCAGTTCTTC
>TRBV12-3/TRBV12-4|TRBJ2-3|TRBD2|few
CASSSLAGVRTDTQYF
TGTGCCAGCAGTTCCCTAGCGGGGGTACGGACAGATACGCAGTATTTT
>TRBV12-3/TRBV12-4|TRBJ2-2|-|-
CASGRVTTGELFF
TGTGCCAGCGGCCGTGTGACAACCGGGGAGCTGTTTTTT
>TRBV5-5|TRBJ1-5|-|many
CASSFLSGDSNQPQHF
TGTGCCAGCAGTTTTTTGTCGGGGGATAGCAATCAGCCCCAGCATTTT
>TRBV20-1|TRBJ2-7|TRBD1|few
CSARRQGISYEQYF
TGCAGTGCTCGTCGACAGGGAATCTCCTACGAGCAGTACTTC
>TRBV27|TRBJ2-2|TRBD2|-
CASSSLAGRSNTGELFF
TGTGCCAGCAGTTCCCTAGCGGGGCGATCGAACACCGGGGAGCTGTTTTTT
>TRBV4-2|TRBJ2-1|-|-
CASSPSEGEQFF
TGTGCCAGCAGCCCCTCCGAGGGTGAGCAGTTCTTC
>TRBV12-3/TRBV12-4|TRBJ2-7|-|many
CASTPGRTYEQYF
TGTGCCAGCACCCCCGGACGGACCTACGAGCAGTACTTC
>TRBV20-1|TRBJ2-7|TRBD2|-
CSATRLAGAYEQYF
TGCAGTGCTACCCGACTAGCGGGAGCCTACGAGCAGTACTTC
>TRBV20-1|TRBJ1-3|-|-
CSAKPSGTFSGNTIYF
TGCAGTGCTAAGCCGTCAGGGACTTTCTCTGGAAACACCATATATTTT
>TRBV7-2|TRBJ2-7|-|few
CASSLSPRTVIIGQYF
TGTGCCAGCAGCTTATCCCCCCGGACGGTCATAATCGGGCAGTACTTC
>TRBV7-2|TRBJ2-1|TRBD2|-
CASSLLTGGLAEQFF
TGTGCCAGCAGCCTACTTACTGGCGGACTAGCGGAGCAGTTCTTC
>TRBV9|TRBJ2-7|TRBD2|few
CASSQTTSGVYEQYF
TGTGCCAGCAGCCAGACGACTAGCGGGGTGTACGAGCAGTACTTC
>TRBV25-1|TRBJ2-7|TRBD1|few
CASSRDRVSYEQYF
TGTGCCAGCAGCCGGGACAGGGTCTCCTACGAGCAGTACTTC
>TRBV9|TRBJ2-1|TRBD2|few
CASSVDGRGLGEQFF
TGTGCCAGCAGCGTAGACGGGAGGGGCTTAGGTGAGCAGTTCTTC
>TRBV6-2/TRBV6-3|TRBJ2-1|TRBD2|few
CASSPSGRGYNEQFF
TGTGCCAGCAGTCCAAGCGGGAGGGGTTACAATGAGCAGTTCTTC
>TRBV20-1|TRBJ2-2|TRBD2|-
CSARPPGLAGVRTGELFF
TGCAGTGCTAGACCTCCCGGACTAGCGGGGGTGAGGACCGGGGAGCTGTTTTTT
>TRBV7-6|TRBJ2-2|-|many
CASSLSPGSTGELFF
TGTGCCAGCAGCTTATCCCCGGGTAGCACCGGGGAGCTGTTTTTT
>TRBV28|TRBJ2-5|-|-
CASSMPGGGEETQYF
TGTGCCAGCAGTATGCCGGGGGGCGGCGAGGAGACCCAGTACTTC
>TRBV10-3|TRBJ2-3|TRBD2|few
CAIKGTSPPDTQYF
TGTGCCATCAAAGGGACTAGTCCTCCAGATACGCAGTATTTT
>TRBV6-2/TRBV6-3|TRBJ2-1|-|few
CASSYSMARNYGGEQFF
TGTGCCAGCAGTTACTCGATGGCAAGAAACTACGGTGGTGAGCAGTTCTTC
>TRBV29-1|TRBJ1-1|-|few
CSGDKNTEAFF
TGCAGCGGTGACAAGAACACTGAAGCTTTCTTT
>TRBV6-2/TRBV6-3|TRBJ2-7|-|-
CASSYVHNYEQYF
TGTGCCAGCAGTTACGTTCACAACTACGAGCAGTACTTC
>TRBV6-1|TRBJ2-7|-|-
CASSEPRSIYEQYF
TGTGCCAGCAGTGAACCCAGGTCTATCTACGAGCAGTACTTC
>TRBV12-3/TRBV12-4|TRBJ2-7|TRBD2|few
CASRLTSGGSYEQYF
TGTGCCAGCAGGTTAACTAGCGGGGGTTCCTACGAGCAGTACTTC
>TRBV20-1|TRBJ2-1|TRBD2|-
CSAILAPRGNEQFF
TGCAGTGCTATACTAGCGCCCCGAGGTAATGAGCAGTTCTTC
>TRBV20-1|TRBJ2-7|-|-
CSASRIRDSYEQYF
TGCAGTGCTAGCCGAATCAGGGATTCCTACGAGCAGTACTTC
>TRBV20-1|TRBJ2-3|TRBD2|few
CSANRPSGSMDTQYF
TGCAGTGCCAACAGGCCTAGCGGGAGTATGGATACGCAGTATTTT
>TRBV4-3|TRBJ2-7|-|-
CASSAGASGSYEQYF
TGCGCCAGCAGCGCAGGGGCTAGCGGATCCTACGAGCAGTACTTC
>TRBV5-1|TRBJ2-1|-|few
CASSLGTAYYNEQFF
TGCGCCAGCAGCTTGGGGACAGCCTACTACAATGAGCAGTTCTTC
>TRBV4-2|TRBJ2-6|-|many
CASSPRQLSGANVLTF
TGTGCCAGCAGCCCCCGACAGCTCTCTGGGGCCAACGTCCTGACTTTC
>TRBV9|TRBJ1-1|-|-
CASSVGVDKNTEAFF
TGTGCCAGCAGCGTAGGTGTGGATAAGAACACTGAAGCTTTCTTT
>TRBV29-1|TRBJ2-1|TRBD2|few
CSVPRLAGGPYNEQFF
TGCAGCGTCCCAAGACTAGCGGGAGGGCCTTACAATGAGCAGTTCTTC
>TRBV12-3/TRBV12-4|TRBJ2-3|TRBD1|few
CASSSESGQGLDTQYF
TGTGCCAGCAGTTCGGAGTCGGGACAGGGCCTAGATACGCAGTATTTT
>TRBV7-3|TRBJ2-5|-|few
CASSRARWETQYF
TGTGCCAGCAGCCGGGCCCGGTGGGAGACCCAGTACTTC
>TRBV4-1|TRBJ2-7|-|many
CASSQGLAQLYEQYF
TGCGCCAGCAGCCAAGGTTTGGCGCAGCTCTACGAGCAGTACTTC